One and the same sample provided the 30 T cell receptor beta chains below, sequenced in a study of T cell responses to AZD1222 COVID-19 vaccine. Here immunoSEQ multiplex PCR was the method, and the copy in TCRdb shows in-frame clones only, minus some. Counted here are approximately 120,000 clones, roughly 88% occurring once; the ten biggest clones make up roughly a quarter. Sequenced material: peripheral blood, taken 28 days after the second AZD1222 dose. These receptors all come from an adult who received the AZD1222 COVID-19 vaccine.

The chain is built from TRBV5-6 and TRBJ1-3; D may be TRBD1 (5 bases). The CDR3 runs 15 residues. Germline V lookup: CDR1 SGHDT, CDR2 YYEEEE. V lost 3 bases, J lost 0 bases, and 10 bases lay in between. The CDR3 loop is CASSSGLFSGNTIYF. In DNA form, the CDR3 reads TGTGCCAGCAGCTCAGGGCTCTTCTCTGGAAACACCATATATTTT.

The CDR3 DNA is TGTGCCACCTTAGGCCCCACAGTTCATAGCAATCAGCCCCAGCATTTT. Amino acids: CATLGPTVHSNQPQHF. The V and J genes are TRBV19 and TRBJ1-5; D remains unclear. Trimming took 10 bases from V and 0 from J, leaving 19 bases between them. From germline, CDR1 is LNHDA and CDR2 SQIVND (reference sequence). The CDR3 is 16 amino acids.

The CDR3 region is CASSQGPSAPNFEQYF. CDR3 in DNA: TGTGCCAGCAGCCAAGGTCCGAGTGCACCTAATTTCGAGCAGTACTTC. The rearrangement links TRBV4-2 to TRBJ2-7; no firm D call. The V gene's germline CDR1 is LGHNA and CDR2 YNFKEQ. The CDR3 is 16 amino acids. V gave up 1 base and J gave up 6 bases, with 19 bases separating them.

In DNA form, the CDR3 reads TGTGCCAGCAGCAATCGCATCAGGGGGGGAGCTGGAAACACCATATATTTT. Protein product: CASSNRIRGGAGNTIYF. This chain uses TRBV11-2 with TRBJ1-3; TRBD1 aligns across 7 bases. Germline CDR1 SGHAT, CDR2 FQNNGV. V trimming: 5 bases; J trimming: 2 bases; junction bases outside the gene matches: 12. CDR3 length: 17 amino acids.

The chain employs TRBV28 and TRBJ1-2, with D unclear. Per the germline V gene, CDR1 is MDHEN and CDR2 is SYDVKM. CDR3 length: 12 amino acids. Trimming pared 0 bases from V and 5 bases from J, leaving 4 bases between. CDR3 bases: TGTGCCAGCAGTTTATGGGGATATGGCTACACCTTC. Amino acid sequence: CASSLWGYGYTF.

The sample holds a few counts of this clone. The chain is built from TRBV24-1 and TRBJ1-2; D is unclear. V gave up 0 bases and J gave up 8 bases, with 12 bases separating them. Germline CDR1 and CDR2: KGHDR and SFDVKD. This CDR3 is built from 14 residues. CDR3: CATSDLGPGGGYTF. DNA of the CDR3: TGTGCCACCAGTGATTTGGGCCCGGGCGGAGGCTACACCTTC.

The chain combines TRBV7-2 with TRBJ2-1; 8 positions match TRBD2. The CDR3 has 12 residues. From germline, CDR1 is SGHTA and CDR2 FQGNSA. The V segment lost 3 bases and the J segment 9 bases; nucleotides outside the gene matches: 1. The CDR3 sequence: CASSFGRGEQFF. CDR3 bases: TGTGCCAGCAGCTTCGGGAGGGGTGAGCAGTTCTTC.

This chain joins TRBV5-8 and TRBJ1-1, with no clear D. V was trimmed by 6 bases and J by 5 bases, leaving 14 bases between them. The CDR3 is 13 amino acids. CDR1 is SGHTS, CDR2 YDEGEE, per germline. The CDR3 spells CASTRTFGTEAFF. As DNA, the CDR3 is TGTGCCAGCACCAGGACCTTCGGGACTGAAGCTTTCTTT.

The J gene is TRBJ2-1, the V gene TRBV9, with D perhaps matching TRBD2 (6 bases). The germline CDR1 and CDR2 sequences are SGDLS and YYNGEE. Trimming pared 0 bases from V and 9 bases from J, leaving 16 bases between. The CDR3 covers 15 residues. CDR3 sequence: CASSVDGTPFVEQFF. CDR3 nucleotide sequence: TGTGCCAGCAGCGTAGACGGGACTCCATTCGTTGAGCAGTTCTTC.

This clone occurred a few times. This chain links TRBV7-9 with TRBJ1-3, with D unresolved. Trimming shortened V by 4 bases and J by 0 bases, and 10 bases separated the two germline ends. This CDR3 region has 15 residues. CDR1 is SEHNR and CDR2 is FQNEAQ in the germline V gene (reference sequence). CDR3 nucleotides: TGTGCCAGCAGCTCCCGCCGGGACTCTGGAAACACCATATATTTT. Translation: CASSSRRDSGNTIYF.

This clone was detected only once. The rearrangement joins TRBV18 to TRBJ2-7, with D perhaps matching TRBD2 (5 bases). The CDR3 consists of 16 residues. Germline values: CDR1 KGHSH, CDR2 LQKENI. V lost 2 bases, J lost 7 bases, and 21 bases lay in between. The CDR3 is CASSPFSGRGELEQYF. In nucleotides, the CDR3 is TGTGCCAGCTCACCATTTTCGGGCCGGGGTGAGTTGGAGCAGTACTTC.

The V call is TRBV24-1, the J call TRBJ1-4; TRBD1 matches at 12 bases. The germline CDR1 and CDR2 sequences are KGHDR and SFDVKD. J was trimmed by 8 bases and V by 0 bases; bases with no gene match: 18. The CDR3 is 21 amino acids. CDR3 in amino acids: CATSDLRDRGLHHTNGEKLFF. The CDR3 DNA follows: TGTGCCACCAGTGATTTGCGGGACAGGGGGCTTCATCATACTAATGGGGAAAAACTGTTTTTT.

This sequence joins TRBV7-2 and TRBJ1-5, with 8 bases aligning to TRBD1. Germline CDR1 and CDR2: SGHTA and FQGNSA. The CDR3 is made up of 15 amino acids. Trimming at V came to 2 bases and at J to 3 bases, leaving 3 bases not matched to a gene. DNA of the CDR3: TGTGCCAGCAGCTTAACGACAGGGGCCAATCAGCCCCAGCATTTT. Amino acid sequence: CASSLTTGANQPQHF.

The rearrangement links TRBV19 to TRBJ2-2, with 8 bases fitting TRBD2. V lost 5 bases to trimming and J lost 3 bases; unmatched junction nucleotides: 8. Per the germline V gene, CDR1 is LNHDA and CDR2 is SQIVND (reference sequence). This CDR3 spans 16 amino acids. The CDR3 region is CASSPRGGLYTGELFF. The CDR3 DNA reads as TGTGCCAGTAGTCCCCGGGGGGGGTTATACACCGGGGAGCTGTTTTTT.

V and J are TRBV6-5 and TRBJ1-1; no firm D call. Between the trimmed V and J ends, which lost 0 bases and 5 bases, there was a span of 13 bases. Germline CDR1 and CDR2: MNHEY and SVGAGI. The CDR3 loop spans 15 amino acids. Here the CDR3 DNA reads TGTGCCAGCAGTTACTCGATAAGCACATTAACTGAAGCTTTCTTT. Its protein product is CASSYSISTLTEAFF.

This chain uses TRBV27 with TRBJ2-1; the D gene is possibly TRBD1 (5 bases). This CDR3 comprises 14 residues. Germline V CDR1 and CDR2: MNHEY, SMNVEV (reference sequence). Trimming removed 8 bases from V and 4 bases from J, with 15 bases in between. The CDR3 loop reads CASLQGANYNEQFF. For the CDR3, the DNA is TGTGCCAGCCTCCAAGGGGCGAATTACAATGAGCAGTTCTTC.

The rearrangement joins TRBV3-1 (or the pseudogene TRBV3-2) to TRBJ2-4, with D perhaps TRBD1 (5 bases). Deletions cut 4 bases from V and 12 bases from J, with 16 bases between. Germline V gene data show CDR1 as LGHDT and CDR2 as YNNKEL (reference sequence). This CDR3 comprises 13 residues. CDR3 protein: CASSPARGRTQYF. CDR3 nucleotide sequence: TGTGCCAGCAGCCCAGCAAGGGGTCGGACTCAGTACTTC.

Here the CDR3 reads CASSHPNSGSQPQHF. In DNA, the CDR3 is TGTGCCAGCAGCCATCCAAACTCGGGTAGCCAGCCCCAGCATTTT. The chain uses TRBV7-8 and TRBJ1-5, with no clear D. This CDR3 spans 15 amino acids. The V gene lost 5 bases and the J gene lost 7 bases, with 18 bases spanning the gap. The germline V gene encodes CDR1 SGHVS and CDR2 FQNEAQ.

V usage is TRBV9 and J usage is TRBJ1-5; D call uncertain. The CDR3 is 14 amino acids. Germline V gene sequence: CDR1 SGDLS, CDR2 YYNGEE. V dropped 7 bases and J dropped 0 bases, with 11 bases sitting between them. The CDR3: CASARTYSNQPQHF. The CDR3, as DNA: TGTGCCAGCGCCAGGACCTATAGCAATCAGCCCCAGCATTTT.

The chain has TRBV5-1 and TRBJ1-2; D might be TRBD1 (5 bases). The germline V gene has CDR1 SGHRS and CDR2 YFSETQ. Trimming shortened V by 2 bases and J by 5 bases, and 10 bases separated the two germline ends. CDR3 length: 13 residues. CDR3 in DNA: TGCGCCAGCAGCTTAGAGGGGACTTATGGCTACACCTTC. Amino acids: CASSLEGTYGYTF.

The chain links TRBV5-5 to TRBJ1-5; TRBD1 is a possible D gene (5 bases). CDR1 and CDR2 from the germline V gene are SGHKS and YYEKEE (reference sequence). CDR3 length: 16 amino acids. V lost 3 bases to trimming and J lost 1 base, with 14 bases between them. CDR3 nucleotide sequence: TGTGCCAGCAGCTCTTGGGGGTTGAGGAGCAATCAGCCCCAGCATTTT. Residues: CASSSWGLRSNQPQHF.

The V and J genes are TRBV7-9 and TRBJ2-3; 9 bases are shared with TRBD1. This CDR3 spans 15 amino acids. Germline V gives CDR1 SEHNR, CDR2 FQNEAQ (reference sequence). V shed 3 bases and J 2 bases; nucleotides not matched to a gene: 3. CDR3 region: CASSFGTGITDTQYF. The CDR3 DNA reads as TGTGCCAGCAGCTTTGGGACAGGGATCACAGATACGCAGTATTTT.

This clone occurred a few times. This rearrangement joins TRBV7-3 to TRBJ2-2; perhaps D is TRBD1 or TRBD2 (6 bases each). V was trimmed by 4 bases and J by 4 bases, leaving 16 bases between them. The germline CDR1 and CDR2 sequences are SGHTA and FQGTGA. There are 16 residues in the CDR3. CDR3 sequence (DNA): TGTGCCAGCAGCTCGGGGGCCAGGGCCCGCACCGGGGAGCTGTTTTTT. It specifies CASSSGARARTGELFF.

The chain has TRBV5-1 and TRBJ2-1; no clear D. Trimming cost V 0 bases and J 2 bases, with 9 bases left between them. The CDR3 spans 15 residues. Germline V gene lookup returns CDR1 SGHRS and CDR2 YFSETQ. The CDR3 DNA follows: TGCGCCAGCAGCTTGGTGGCGGAAACCTACAATGAGCAGTTCTTC. As protein: CASSLVAETYNEQFF.

The chain is built from TRBV4-3 and TRBJ2-2, with 13 positions matching TRBD2. This CDR3 has 18 residues. The germline gives CDR1 LGHNA, CDR2 YSLEER. With 0 bases clipped from V and 6 bases from J, the junction kept 7 bases outside the gene matches. CDR3 sequence: CASSQEAGLAGWAGELFF. CDR3 nucleotide sequence: TGCGCCAGCAGCCAAGAAGCGGGACTAGCGGGGTGGGCCGGGGAGCTGTTTTTT.

The chain links TRBV9 to TRBJ2-3; D is undetermined. V lost 4 bases, J lost 3 bases, and 15 bases lay in between. The CDR3 covers 15 residues. In germline, CDR1 is SGDLS, CDR2 YYNGEE. CDR3 sequence: CASSPGPHRTDTQYF. The CDR3 bases are TGTGCCAGCAGCCCGGGCCCCCATCGGACAGATACGCAGTATTTT.

The chain uses TRBV19 and TRBJ1-4; weak D call: TRBD1 (5 bases). This CDR3 comprises 15 residues. Germline CDR1 LNHDA, CDR2 SQIVND (reference sequence). The V gene lost 3 bases and the J gene lost 8 bases, with 16 bases spanning the gap. The CDR3 DNA follows: TGTGCCAGTAGTATGGGTCAGGGACGGGAAGAAAAACTGTTTTTT. This translates into CASSMGQGREEKLFF.

The chain uses TRBV9 and TRBJ2-1; possibly TRBD1 for D (5 bases). Germline CDR1 is SGDLS and CDR2 is YYNGEE. Trimming removed 0 bases from V and 0 bases from J, with 13 bases in between. The CDR3 loop spans 17 amino acids. The CDR3 nucleotides read TGTGCCAGCAGCGTAGCTTCAGGGATGAGCTCCTACAATGAGCAGTTCTTC. Protein: CASSVASGMSSYNEQFF.

The chain links TRBV3-1 (or the pseudogene TRBV3-2) to TRBJ1-6; D ambiguous. Between the trimmed V and J ends, which lost 0 bases and 10 bases, there was a span of 13 bases. Germline values: CDR1 LGHDT, CDR2 YNNKEL (reference sequence). CDR3 size: 15 residues. The CDR3 protein is CASSQEGVEESPLHF. The CDR3 region has the DNA TGTGCCAGCAGCCAAGAAGGTGTGGAGGAATCACCCCTCCACTTT.

V usage is TRBV6-5 and J usage is TRBJ1-2; perhaps TRBD1 as D (5 bases). The V gene's germline CDR1 is MNHEY and CDR2 SVGAGI. V was cut by 10 bases and J by 8 bases, with 20 bases left in between. There are 13 residues in the CDR3. The CDR3 region is CANRDSRGGGYTF. CDR3 sequence (DNA): TGTGCCAACCGGGACTCCCGGGGCGGGGGCTACACCTTC.